This TCR beta chain is drawn from a study of shared clonotypes between healthy human individuals. On the study more broadly: Researchers assigned three CD4 naive, three CD4 memory, two CD8 naive and one CD8 memory plate to each donor.

Deep was the level at which the assay was run. For each subset, genomic DNA was distributed in equal portions over several immunoSEQ plates. The table came from immunoSEQ multiplex PCR; TCRdb's copy has only in-frame clones and leaves some out. This sample has about 980,000 clones, with roughly 72% found just once. Findings of the study overall: Among donors, sharing of clonotypes was expected to be affected by sequencing depth.

The CDR3 is made up of 11 amino acids. CDR1 and CDR2 (germline): MNHEY, SVGAGI. The V gene lost 6 bases and the J gene lost 5 bases, with 8 bases spanning the gap. On this clone itself: The antigen is not known. Within the sample, other DNA sequences also encode this same CDR3.

This clonotype was sampled from a man aged 18-30 years in good health. The sample was memory CD4+ T cells sorted from blood. Subset reported: CD45RA-negative fraction. The chain couples TRBV6-5 to TRBJ2-7; unclear D gene. The CDR3 spells CASSRGDEQYF. In DNA, the CDR3 is TGTGCCAGCAGCCGAGGAGACGAGCAGTACTTC.